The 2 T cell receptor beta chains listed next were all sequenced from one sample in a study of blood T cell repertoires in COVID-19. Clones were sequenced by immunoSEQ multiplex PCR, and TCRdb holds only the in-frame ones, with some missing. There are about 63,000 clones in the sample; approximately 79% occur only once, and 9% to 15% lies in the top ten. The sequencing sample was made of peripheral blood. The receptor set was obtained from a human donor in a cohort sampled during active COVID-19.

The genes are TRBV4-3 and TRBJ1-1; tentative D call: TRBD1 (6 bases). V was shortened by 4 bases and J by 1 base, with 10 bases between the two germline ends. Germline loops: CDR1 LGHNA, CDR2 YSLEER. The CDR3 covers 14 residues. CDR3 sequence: CASSLARGNTEAFF. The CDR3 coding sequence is TGCGCCAGCAGCCTCGCCAGGGGGAACACTGAAGCTTTCTTT.

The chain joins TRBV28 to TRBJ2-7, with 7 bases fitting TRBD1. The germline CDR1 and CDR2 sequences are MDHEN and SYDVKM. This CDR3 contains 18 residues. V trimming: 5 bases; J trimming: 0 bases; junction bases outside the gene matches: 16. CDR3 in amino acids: CASSTFHMTGSGSYEQYF. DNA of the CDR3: TGTGCCAGCAGTACTTTTCACATGACAGGGTCGGGCTCCTACGAGCAGTACTTC.